The rows below give T cell receptor beta chains drawn from one sample of a study of blood T cell repertoires in COVID-19. TCRdb's table, derived via immunoSEQ multiplex PCR, lists solely in-frame clones and lacks some. The sample lists over 250,000 clones; more than 85% were seen once. Sample: peripheral blood. The receptor set was obtained from a person under 30 with COVID-19, enrolled during active disease. CDR3s include the opening cysteine and the closing phenylalanine or tryptophan. Each record gives: D gene, V gene, J gene, CDR3 protein, CDR3 DNA. The D gene is left open where the match is weak.

TRBD1,TRBV5-1,TRBJ2-7,CASSFGQGREQYF,TGCGCCAGCAGCTTTGGACAGGGTAGAGAGCAGTACTTC
TRBD2,TRBV29-1,TRBJ2-1,CSVAGGPSRGNEQFF,TGCAGCGTTGCGGGAGGTCCCAGTAGGGGAAATGAGCAGTTCTTC
.,TRBV4-3,TRBJ1-1,CASSQDRGMNTEAFF,TGCGCCAGCAGCCAGGATAGGGGGATGAACACTGAAGCTTTCTTT
.,TRBV5-1,TRBJ1-5,CASSLAGGSQPQHF,TGCGCCAGCAGCTTGGCGGGGGGGTCTCAGCCCCAGCATTTT
.,TRBV7-2,TRBJ2-7,CASSQAGQSFYEQYF,TGTGCCAGCAGTCAGGCGGGACAGAGCTTCTACGAGCAGTACTTC
TRBD2,TRBV4-1,TRBJ2-1,CASSPRALAGTYNEQFF,TGCGCCAGCAGCCCGCGGGCACTAGCGGGGACGTACAATGAGCAGTTCTTC
.,TRBV5-1,TRBJ2-1,CASSQLPSGDEQFF,TGCGCCAGCAGCCAGCTCCCCTCGGGGGATGAGCAGTTCTTC
.,TRBV7-3,TRBJ2-2,CASTPGGTNTGELFF,TGTGCCAGCACTCCGGGCGGGACGAACACCGGGGAGCTGTTTTTT
TRBD1,TRBV19,TRBJ1-4,CASRRTGADDEKLFF,TGTGCCAGCCGGAGAACAGGGGCGGACGATGAAAAACTGTTTTTT
.,TRBV5-1,TRBJ1-4,CASSLEGVAEKLFF,TGCGCCAGCAGCTTGGAGGGGGTTGCGGAAAAACTGTTTTTT
.,TRBV7-8,TRBJ1-4,CASSSGIATNEKLFF,TGTGCCAGCAGCTCCGGCATAGCGACTAATGAAAAACTGTTTTTT